The clone carrying this T cell receptor beta chain appeared once. Its target is unknown. The data belong to a study of lymphopenia after photon versus proton radiotherapy. Study results and caveats: After the lymphocyte nadir, photon-treated repertoires showed oligoclonal expansion, especially of CD8+ Temra cells. Relative stability marked proton patients; photon patients lost diversity and naive cells.

The V segment lost 8 bases and the J segment 3 bases; nucleotides outside the gene matches: 14. CDR3 length: 16 amino acids. Germline V gives CDR1 MNHEY, CDR2 SMNVEV (reference sequence). The method was immunoSEQ multiplex PCR; TCRdb's version includes in-frame clones alone and lacks a portion of them. The sample contains just over 30,000 clones, approximately 95% of which appear only once. The source was peripheral blood, collected from a patient treated with photon-based radiotherapy. The TCR sequence derives from a woman aged 50 to 60 with cholangiocarcinoma. The J gene is TRBJ2-3, the V gene TRBV27; 7 nucleotides line up with TRBD2. CDR3 nucleotide sequence: TGTGCCAGCTCCTCGGGGGGTACGAGGAGGACAGATACGCAGTATTTT. Residues: CASSSGGTRRTDTQYF.